This TCR beta chain was documented in a study of blood T cell repertoires in COVID-19. Study information: Samples taken during acute and convalescent COVID-19 were collected in the United States, Italy and Spain. From T cells, B-cell-depleted T cells, or PBMCs came the material, which was cDNA or gDNA.

Trimming took 2 bases from V and 4 from J, leaving 14 bases between them. Germline values: CDR1 LNHDA, CDR2 SQIVND (reference sequence). CDR3 length: 15 residues. Assay: immunoSEQ multiplex PCR; the TCRdb copy retains only in-frame clones and omits some. Of around 220,000 clones in the sample, about 88% were seen once. The sequence derives from a woman between 40 and 50 years old who had recovered from COVID-19. Sequencing was performed on peripheral blood. The rearrangement links TRBV19 to TRBJ1-2; D possibly corresponds to TRBD1 (6 bases). CDR3 sequence (DNA): TGTGCCAGTAGTATACTGGGGGGGCGCGGCTATGGCTACACCTTC. Translating it yields CASSILGGRGYGYTF.